The clone carrying this TCR beta chain was detected only once. Its specificity is unknown. The ends were cut back, 4 bases at V and 5 bases at J, with 11 bases in the middle. Germline V gene lookup returns CDR1 KGHSH and CDR2 LQKENI. The CDR3 is 13 residues long. These data originate in a study of cytomegalovirus exposure and HLA in healthy donors. This PCR relied on a set of 60 Vbeta primers and 13 Jbeta primers. The method was immunoSEQ multiplex PCR; TCRdb's version includes in-frame clones alone and lacks a portion of them. The top ten clones hold roughly 6% of a sample with around 150,000 clones, approximately 85% of them seen once. Study-wide results and limits: Later work associated over 15,000 TCR beta sequences with HLA alleles at 0.05 false discovery rate.

Sequenced input: PBMCs. The clonotype comes from a man aged 50 to 60 in good health and CMV-seropositive. The chain carries TRBV18 and TRBJ1-1; D possibly corresponds to TRBD1 (6 bases). The CDR3 protein is CASSLNRETEAFF. The CDR3 bases are TGTGCCAGCTCACTAAACAGGGAAACTGAAGCTTTCTTT.